These T cell receptor beta chains were read from a single sample in a study of T cells in localized non-small cell lung cancer. This table comes from immunoSEQ multiplex PCR, and its TCRdb copy is limited to in-frame clones, with some not included. The table shows about 2,200 clones, with less than 20% occurring only once. Sample: normal lung tissue next to the tumor, taken before any cancer treatment. The receptors here all came from a man between 35 and 75 years old with stage I squamous cell lung carcinoma. Both conserved end residues are part of each CDR3. A D gene is named only where the DNA matches it firmly. Clone size is not always given. Where it is, it says once, few, many or a class for expanded clones.

d_gene: NA; v_gene: TRBV11-3; j_gene: TRBJ2-1; abundance: NA; CDR3nt: TGTGCCAGCAGCCCGGTGGGGGGGCGTATCAATGAGCAGTTCTTC; CDR3aa: CASSPVGGRINEQFF
d_gene: TRBD2; v_gene: TRBV29-1; j_gene: TRBJ2-3; abundance: NA; CDR3nt: TGCAGCGCCCTGTCTAGCGGGTTGACAGATACGCAGTATTTT; CDR3aa: CSALSSGLTDTQYF
d_gene: NA; v_gene: TRBV11-3; j_gene: TRBJ2-1; abundance: medium-sized; CDR3nt: TGTGCCAGCAGCTCCCGGACCCTGACCTACAATGAGCAGTTCTTC; CDR3aa: CASSSRTLTYNEQFF
d_gene: NA; v_gene: TRBV7-2; j_gene: TRBJ1-5; abundance: few; CDR3nt: TGTGCCAGCAGCTTTGAAGTGGATCAGCCCCAGCATTTT; CDR3aa: CASSFEVDQPQHF
d_gene: NA; v_gene: TRBV19; j_gene: TRBJ2-1; abundance: NA; CDR3nt: TGTGCCAGTAGTATGGGGCAGGTCGAGTTCTTC; CDR3aa: CASSMGQVEFF
d_gene: NA; v_gene: TRBV11-3; j_gene: TRBJ1-5; abundance: large; CDR3nt: TGTGCCAGCAGCTTAGGAGGAGACAGGCGAAATCAGCCCCAGCATTTT; CDR3aa: CASSLGGDRRNQPQHF
d_gene: TRBD2; v_gene: TRBV19; j_gene: TRBJ2-7; abundance: NA; CDR3nt: TGTGCCAGTAGTATTTCGCGGGAGGGCTACTACGAGCAGTACTTC; CDR3aa: CASSISREGYYEQYF
d_gene: NA; v_gene: TRBV10-2; j_gene: TRBJ1-2; abundance: once; CDR3nt: TGCGCCAGCAGTGAGTCAAGGGGAGTCTATGGCTACACCTTC; CDR3aa: CASSESRGVYGYTF
d_gene: NA; v_gene: TRBV11-3; j_gene: TRBJ2-2; abundance: medium-sized; CDR3nt: TGTGCCAGCAGAAACCGGGCCCAGAACACCGGGGAGCTGTTTTTT; CDR3aa: CASRNRAQNTGELFF
d_gene: NA; v_gene: TRBV7-2; j_gene: TRBJ2-1; abundance: medium-sized; CDR3nt: TGTGCCAGCAGTCGAACAGAATACAATGAGCAGTTCTTC; CDR3aa: CASSRTEYNEQFF
d_gene: NA; v_gene: TRBV6-8; j_gene: TRBJ2-3; abundance: NA; CDR3nt: TGTGCCACCTCCAGCGGAGCCGCTAGCACAGATACGCAGTATTTT; CDR3aa: CATSSGAASTDTQYF
d_gene: TRBD2; v_gene: TRBV6-8; j_gene: TRBJ2-1; abundance: NA; CDR3nt: TGTGCCAGCAGCCCAAGGTGGCTAGCGGGGGACAATGAGCAGTTCTTC; CDR3aa: CASSPRWLAGDNEQFF
d_gene: TRBD2; v_gene: TRBV11-3; j_gene: TRBJ2-1; abundance: NA; CDR3nt: TGTGCTAGCAGCTTTAGCGGGAGGGGAAATGAGCAGTTCTTC; CDR3aa: CASSFSGRGNEQFF
d_gene: NA; v_gene: TRBV11-3; j_gene: TRBJ2-1; abundance: medium-sized; CDR3nt: TGTGCCAGCAGCTTAGGGACGAGCTCCTACAATGAGCAGTTCTTC; CDR3aa: CASSLGTSSYNEQFF
d_gene: TRBD2; v_gene: TRBV28; j_gene: TRBJ2-1; abundance: medium-sized; CDR3nt: TGTGCCAGCAGCGCACTAGCGGGAGGGAACAATGAGCAGTTCTTC; CDR3aa: CASSALAGGNNEQFF
d_gene: TRBD2; v_gene: TRBV10-3; j_gene: TRBJ2-1; abundance: few; CDR3nt: TGTGCCATCAGTGAGACAAGCGGGAGCACCCACAATGAGCAGTTCTTC; CDR3aa: CAISETSGSTHNEQFF
d_gene: TRBD1; v_gene: TRBV18; j_gene: TRBJ2-7; abundance: once; CDR3nt: TGTGCCAGCTCTCGCTCGGGACAGGGACTCAACGAGCAGTACTTC; CDR3aa: CASSRSGQGLNEQYF
d_gene: TRBD2; v_gene: TRBV14; j_gene: TRBJ2-3; abundance: few; CDR3nt: TGTGCCAGCAGCCAAAGTCTAGCGGCCACAGATACGCAGTATTTT; CDR3aa: CASSQSLAATDTQYF
d_gene: NA; v_gene: TRBV5-1; j_gene: TRBJ1-1; abundance: NA; CDR3nt: TGCGCCAGCAGCTTGTTGGTAGGGGAAGGCGCTGAAGCTTTCTTT; CDR3aa: CASSLLVGEGAEAFF
d_gene: NA; v_gene: TRBV6-8; j_gene: TRBJ2-3; abundance: few; CDR3nt: TGTGCCAGCAGTTACTCGATCGGGAGCACAGATACGCAGTATTTT; CDR3aa: CASSYSIGSTDTQYF
d_gene: TRBD2; v_gene: TRBV29-1; j_gene: TRBJ2-7; abundance: once; CDR3nt: TGCAGCGTCATTATTAGCGGGAGTGGCGACGAGCAGTACTTC; CDR3aa: CSVIISGSGDEQYF
d_gene: NA; v_gene: TRBV4-1; j_gene: TRBJ2-1; abundance: NA; CDR3nt: TGCGCCAGCAGCCAAGAGGAGCCCAAGACTAGGCGGTACAATGAGCAGTTCTTC; CDR3aa: CASSQEEPKTRRYNEQFF
d_gene: TRBD1; v_gene: TRBV11-3; j_gene: TRBJ2-3; abundance: NA; CDR3nt: TGTGCCAGCAGCCGCCTGACAGGGGGCACAGATACGCAGTATTTT; CDR3aa: CASSRLTGGTDTQYF
d_gene: TRBD2; v_gene: TRBV11-3; j_gene: TRBJ2-7; abundance: hyperexpanded; CDR3nt: TGTGCCAGCAGCCCAACAGATTCAGCGGGGACCTACGAGCAGTACTTC; CDR3aa: CASSPTDSAGTYEQYF
d_gene: TRBD2; v_gene: TRBV11-3; j_gene: TRBJ2-1; abundance: medium-sized; CDR3nt: TGTGCCAGCAGCCTGGGACTAGCGGGGGTCAATGAGCAGTTCTTC; CDR3aa: CASSLGLAGVNEQFF
d_gene: TRBD2; v_gene: TRBV11-3; j_gene: TRBJ2-3; abundance: few; CDR3nt: TGTGCCAGCAGCTTCCGGACTAGCGGGAGGGATACGCAGTATTTT; CDR3aa: CASSFRTSGRDTQYF
d_gene: TRBD2; v_gene: TRBV25-1; j_gene: TRBJ2-1; abundance: NA; CDR3nt: TGTGCCAGCAGTGAGTTTACTAGCGGGAGTTTTGGTGAGCAGTTCTTC; CDR3aa: CASSEFTSGSFGEQFF
d_gene: NA; v_gene: TRBV11-3; j_gene: TRBJ2-2; abundance: NA; CDR3nt: TGTGCCAGCAGCCGCCACCAACCCGGGACTCTGCTTGGGGAGCTGTTTTTT; CDR3aa: CASSRHQPGTLLGELFF
d_gene: NA; v_gene: TRBV23-1; j_gene: TRBJ2-2; abundance: NA; CDR3nt: TGCGCCAGCAGCCAAGATCTAGCCGGGGAGCTGTTTTTT; CDR3aa: CASSQDLAGELFF
d_gene: TRBD1; v_gene: TRBV6-8; j_gene: TRBJ1-2; abundance: few; CDR3nt: TGTGCCAGCAGCCCAGGGACAGGGAACTATGGCTACACCTTC; CDR3aa: CASSPGTGNYGYTF
d_gene: TRBD2; v_gene: TRBV11-3; j_gene: TRBJ2-1; abundance: few; CDR3nt: TGTGCCAGCAGCCCAACGGGACTAGCGGGAGTCGGTGAGCAGTTCTTC; CDR3aa: CASSPTGLAGVGEQFF
d_gene: NA; v_gene: TRBV19; j_gene: TRBJ2-7; abundance: few; CDR3nt: TGTGCCAGTAGTAGTAGGACCAACTCCTACGAGCAGTACTTC; CDR3aa: CASSSRTNSYEQYF
d_gene: NA; v_gene: TRBV29-1; j_gene: TRBJ2-2; abundance: NA; CDR3nt: TGCAGCGGAAACAGGGGGGGAACCGGGGAGCTGTTTTTT; CDR3aa: CSGNRGGTGELFF
d_gene: TRBD1; v_gene: TRBV30; j_gene: TRBJ2-5; abundance: few; CDR3nt: TGTGCCTGGAGTGCGGACAGGGTCCAAGAGACCCAGTACTTC; CDR3aa: CAWSADRVQETQYF
d_gene: TRBD2; v_gene: TRBV11-3; j_gene: TRBJ2-3; abundance: NA; CDR3nt: TGTGCCAGCAGCCAAACCGGGACTAGCGGGAGAGGGGCAGATACGCAGTATTTT; CDR3aa: CASSQTGTSGRGADTQYF
d_gene: NA; v_gene: TRBV28; j_gene: TRBJ1-5; abundance: NA; CDR3nt: TGTGCCAGCAGTTCTCTATCAGGGACCCAGCATTTT; CDR3aa: CASSSLSGTQHF
d_gene: NA; v_gene: TRBV6-8; j_gene: TRBJ1-1; abundance: NA; CDR3nt: TGTGCCAGCAGTTACATCCAGGACAGTGAAGCTTTCTTT; CDR3aa: CASSYIQDSEAFF
d_gene: NA; v_gene: TRBV6-8; j_gene: TRBJ2-6; abundance: NA; CDR3nt: TGTGCCAGCAGTCTCTCGAGGGGGGCCAACGTCCTGACTTTC; CDR3aa: CASSLSRGANVLTF
d_gene: TRBD2; v_gene: TRBV5-1; j_gene: TRBJ2-1; abundance: large; CDR3nt: TGCGCCAGCAGCTTGGGGGCTAGCGGGGCCCACTACAATGAGCAGTTCTTC; CDR3aa: CASSLGASGAHYNEQFF
d_gene: TRBD2; v_gene: TRBV29-1; j_gene: TRBJ2-3; abundance: NA; CDR3nt: TGCAGCGGGGGTGGGAGGGAGAGCAGCACAGATACGCAGTATTTT; CDR3aa: CSGGGRESSTDTQYF
d_gene: TRBD1; v_gene: TRBV18; j_gene: TRBJ2-7; abundance: NA; CDR3nt: TGTGCCAGCTCACCCGTAGAGGGGGCAGGCTCCTACGAGCAGTACTTC; CDR3aa: CASSPVEGAGSYEQYF
d_gene: TRBD1; v_gene: TRBV5-1; j_gene: TRBJ1-2; abundance: NA; CDR3nt: TGCGCCAGCAGCGGCGGAGGGGGCGACTATGGCTACACCTTC; CDR3aa: CASSGGGGDYGYTF